Below, 22 T cell receptor beta chains from the same sample are listed, as sequenced in a study of blood T cell repertoires in COVID-19. Profiling relied on immunoSEQ multiplex PCR, and the TCRdb table lists in-frame clones only, not all of them. The profile covers around 100,000 clones, with under 95% appearing a single time and approximately 2.2% taken by the ten largest. Sequencing was performed on peripheral blood. The origin of the receptors is a human donor with active COVID-19. The donor label of this sample is uncertain.

The V and J genes are TRBV10-3 and TRBJ1-4; the D gene is possibly TRBD1 (6 bases). The V end lost 6 bases, the J end lost 6 bases, and 17 bases lay between the germline ends. Germline V CDR1 and CDR2: ENHRY, SYGVKD. The CDR3 has 15 residues. The CDR3 here is CAISPRQAGDEKLFF. The CDR3, as DNA: TGTGCCATCAGCCCCAGACAGGCGGGAGATGAAAAACTGTTTTTT.

This chain links TRBV7-2 with TRBJ2-2; 9 bases fit TRBD2. Germline loops: CDR1 SGHTA, CDR2 FQGNSA. The trim removed 1 base at V and 6 bases at J, leaving 3 bases unmatched. This CDR3 contains 15 residues. The CDR3 region is CASSLEGGGAGELFF. The CDR3 nucleotides are TGTGCCAGCAGCTTAGAGGGCGGGGGGGCCGGGGAGCTGTTTTTT.

The chain joins TRBV7-3 to TRBJ1-2; perhaps TRBD1 as D (6 bases). The germline gives CDR1 SGHTA, CDR2 FQGTGA. The CDR3 contains 13 residues. Trimming left V 5 bases short and J 2 bases short, with 9 bases between. DNA for the CDR3: TGTGCCAGCAGCGCAGGGGCCAACTATGGCTACACCTTC. This translates into CASSAGANYGYTF.

This clone showed up just a few times. The rearrangement joins TRBV2 to TRBJ1-5; 7 nucleotides agree with TRBD1. This CDR3 spans 15 amino acids. The V and J ends lost 2 bases and 8 bases, in that order; junction bases with no gene match: 9. Germline CDR1 SNHLY, CDR2 FYNNEI. CDR3 nucleotides: TGTGCCAGCAGTGAAAGGCAGGGGGGCCGAGAGCCCCAGCATTTT. Encoded protein: CASSERQGGREPQHF.

The chain combines TRBV18 with TRBJ1-1; TRBD1 matches at 10 bases. The V and J ends lost 4 bases and 2 bases, in that order; junction bases with no gene match: 4. CDR3 length equals 15 residues. Germline lookup yields CDR1 KGHSH and CDR2 LQKENI. The CDR3 loop is CASSRDRGLNTEAFF. DNA for the CDR3: TGTGCCAGCTCACGAGACAGGGGGCTCAACACTGAAGCTTTCTTT.

The V call is TRBV6-5, the J call TRBJ2-7; 7 nucleotides align to TRBD1. V lost 2 bases, J lost 0 bases, and 4 bases stayed unmatched. The CDR3 extends over 15 amino acids. The germline gives CDR1 MNHEY, CDR2 SVGAGI. This CDR3 reads CASSYRGQASYEQYF. DNA of the CDR3: TGTGCCAGCAGTTACCGAGGACAGGCCTCCTACGAGCAGTACTTC.

The chain recombines TRBV5-1 with TRBJ2-7, with D hard to call. Germline loops: CDR1 SGHRS, CDR2 YFSETQ. This CDR3 has 13 residues. V lost 5 bases and J 4 bases, leaving 13 bases between the germline ends. The CDR3 nucleotides read TGCGCCAGCAGACGCCTAGGAACTTACGAGCAGTACTTC. Translating gives CASRRLGTYEQYF.

This chain links TRBV20-1 with TRBJ1-2; D uncertain. Trimming shortened V by 6 bases and J by 8 bases, and 13 bases separated the two germline ends. This CDR3 is 11 amino acids long. Germline loops: CDR1 DFQATT, CDR2 SNEGSKA (reference sequence). The DNA of the CDR3 is TGCAGTGCCCGAGGCGTGGAAGGCTACACCTTC. It encodes CSARGVEGYTF.

CDR3 residues: CAISEYLGQRAYEQYF. The CDR3 nucleotides read TGTGCCATCAGTGAGTACTTGGGACAGCGAGCCTACGAGCAGTACTTC. The V gene is TRBV10-3, the J gene TRBJ2-7; 7 bases match TRBD1. V gave up 1 base and J gave up 2 bases; unmatched junction bases: 8. The CDR3 totals 16 residues. Per the germline V gene, CDR1 is ENHRY and CDR2 is SYGVKD.

V is TRBV27 and J is TRBJ1-2; TRBD1 aligns across 9 bases. Looked up from germline, CDR1 is MNHEY and CDR2 is SMNVEV (reference sequence). The CDR3 totals 14 residues. The trim removed 8 bases at V and 3 bases at J, leaving 7 bases unmatched. This chain's CDR3 is CASQPGQGYYGYTF. The DNA for the CDR3 is TGTGCCAGCCAGCCGGGACAGGGCTACTATGGCTACACCTTC.

This clone was detected a few times. The V call is TRBV5-6, the J call TRBJ2-7, with a possible D match to TRBD2 (6 bases). Trimming pared 4 bases from V and 3 bases from J, leaving 14 bases between. This CDR3 comprises 14 residues. The germline V gene encodes CDR1 SGHDT and CDR2 YYEEEE. The CDR3 region has the DNA TGTGCCAGCAGCGCTGGCCAGGACTACTACGAGCAGTACTTC. This translates into CASSAGQDYYEQYF.

Only a few counts were recorded for this clone. This chain links TRBV7-2 with TRBJ1-6; tentatively, D is TRBD1 (6 bases). The CDR3 runs 16 residues. The V gene's germline CDR1 is SGHTA and CDR2 FQGNSA. V was shortened by 1 base and J by 4 bases, with 11 bases between the two germline ends. The CDR3 DNA sequence: TGTGCCAGCAGCTTAGTTTTGCAGGGGTATAATTCACCCCTCCACTTT. This codes for CASSLVLQGYNSPLHF.

The chain combines TRBV9 with TRBJ2-7; D might be TRBD2 (5 bases). The CDR3 is 15 amino acids. Germline values: CDR1 SGDLS, CDR2 YYNGEE. V gave up 4 bases and J gave up 0 bases, with 14 bases separating them. CDR3: CASSLSGTSSYEQYF. CDR3 sequence (DNA): TGTGCCAGCAGCCTCAGCGGCACGAGCTCCTACGAGCAGTACTTC.

The V call is TRBV6-5, the J call TRBJ1-1, with D unclear. Trimming took off 6 bases at V and 0 bases at J, with 8 bases between the two ends. Germline V gene lookup returns CDR1 MNHEY and CDR2 SVGAGI. The CDR3 has 13 amino acids. The CDR3 nucleotides read TGTGCCAGCAGCCTTATCCTGAACACTGAAGCTTTCTTT. Its protein is CASSLILNTEAFF.

The rearrangement links TRBV10-3 to TRBJ2-2; D is unresolved. CDR3 length: 13 amino acids. The V end was cut by 10 bases, the J end by 1 base, with 10 bases between. The germline gives CDR1 ENHRY, CDR2 SYGVKD. CDR3 nucleotides: TGTGCCAGCCGACTGGGGAACACCGGGGAGCTGTTTTTT. Residues: CASRLGNTGELFF.

The chain links TRBV27 to TRBJ1-4, with 7 bases matching TRBD1. The V gene's germline CDR1 is MNHEY and CDR2 SMNVEV (reference sequence). This CDR3 comprises 13 residues. Trimming took 8 bases from V and 10 from J; bases not matched to a gene: 10. CDR3: CASRDRRDVKLFF. For the CDR3, the DNA is TGTGCCAGCCGGGACAGAAGAGATGTAAAACTGTTTTTT.

This clone was observed a single time. The V and J genes are TRBV7-2 and TRBJ1-3; D unresolved. The germline CDR1 and CDR2 sequences are SGHTA and FQGNSA. This CDR3 is built from 15 residues. V was cut by 1 base and J by 2 bases, with 9 bases left in between. CDR3 protein: CASSLEPQAGNTIYF. The CDR3 DNA is TGTGCCAGCAGCTTAGAGCCGCAGGCTGGAAACACCATATATTTT.

This chain connects TRBV28 to TRBJ1-5, with D possibly being TRBD1 (6 bases). CDR1 and CDR2 from the germline V gene are MDHEN and SYDVKM. This CDR3 has 15 amino acids. V lost 8 bases and J lost 3, with 17 bases in between. The CDR3: CASGIRTAHNQPQHF. The CDR3 coding sequence is TGTGCCAGCGGGATCCGGACAGCTCACAATCAGCCCCAGCATTTT. The variable domain in full, with the rest retrieved from reference TRBV28 and TRBJ1-5, is DVKVTQSSRYLVKRTGEKVFLECVQDMDHENMFWYRQDPGLGLRLIYFSYDVKMKEKGDIPEGYSVSREKKERFSLILESASTNQTSMYLCASGIRTAHNQPQHFGDGTRLSIL.

The rearrangement uses TRBV2 and TRBJ2-6; tentative D call: TRBD1 (5 bases). This CDR3 contains 14 residues. Germline V gene lookup returns CDR1 SNHLY and CDR2 FYNNEI. Trimming removed 9 bases from V and 0 bases from J, with 9 bases in between. CDR3 sequence: CARSDSSGANVLTF. CDR3 nucleotides: TGTGCCAGATCTGACAGCTCTGGGGCCAACGTCCTGACTTTC.

This clone was counted a single time. The CDR3 loop is CASSGQLTDTQYF. Here the CDR3 DNA reads TGTGCCAGTTCGGGACAGCTCACAGATACGCAGTATTTT. The chain recombines TRBV28 with TRBJ2-3; 7 bases line up with TRBD1. Germline CDR1 reads MDHEN; CDR2 reads SYDVKM. The CDR3 is made up of 13 amino acids. V was pared by 9 bases and J by 2 bases, with 5 bases of the junction left unmatched.

CDR3 coding DNA: TGCAGCGTTGTAGGACAAGCTGGGGCCAACGTCCTGACTTTC. It specifies CSVVGQAGANVLTF. V gene TRBV29-1 combines with J gene TRBJ2-6, with D tentatively TRBD1 (5 bases). V shed 4 bases and J shed 2 bases, with 9 bases lying between them. There are 14 residues in the CDR3. Per germline, CDR1 SQVTM and CDR2 ANQGSEA.

The genes are TRBV20-1 and TRBJ1-2, with unresolved D. V shed 6 bases and J shed 7 bases, with 12 bases lying between them. The V gene's germline CDR1 is DFQATT and CDR2 SNEGSKA (reference sequence). This CDR3 is 11 amino acids long. The CDR3 protein is CSAPRVGGYTF. CDR3 sequence (DNA): TGCAGTGCCCCCCGGGTGGGTGGCTACACCTTC.